This T cell receptor (beta chain) originates from a study of identical twins. The V end lost 0 bases, the J end lost 5 bases, and 10 bases lay between the germline ends. The CDR3 totals 14 residues. From the 5' RACE reads, TCRdb called clonotypes with MiXCR, one entry per CDR3 protein. The repertoire has about 240,000 distinct CDR3 sequences, 6% to 8.5% of them found once; the top ten carry less than 6.5%. These data were also reused for a study on yellow fever vaccine responses in identical twins.

J is TRBJ1-1 and V is TRBV12-3 or TRBV12-4; the D is unclear. The sample taken for sequencing was CD8+ T cells sorted from blood. This sequence originates from a woman between 18 and 29 years old in good health. The chain's CDR3 is CASSLASGDTEAFF. CDR3 coding DNA: TGTGCCAGCAGTTTAGCGTCCGGGGATACTGAAGCTTTCTTT.